One sample yielded the 9 T cell receptor beta chains listed below, sequenced in a study of T-cell reconstitution after alpha-beta-depleted transplantation in children. Molecular barcoding with unique molecular identifiers was used for the TCRbeta library. TCRdb analysed the PCR reads with MiXCR anew, one entry per CDR3 protein. The repertoire includes hundreds of thousands of distinct CDR3 sequences, 15% to 20% of them detected once, and around 38% sits in the top ten. The input for sequencing was PBMCs, mostly from graft donor cells, taken 360 days after TCRalphabeta/CD19-depleted stem cell transplant. These receptors were obtained from a male patient aged 2-15 years who had a stem cell transplant for acute lymphoblastic leukemia, so the T cells may come from the graft donor.

This clonotype occurred a few times. The J gene is TRBJ2-7, the V gene TRBV7-9; D is possibly TRBD2 (6 bases). V was shortened by 5 bases and J by 2 bases, with 19 bases between the two germline ends. The CDR3 covers 16 residues. CDR1 is SEHNR, CDR2 FQNEAQ, per germline (reference sequence). DNA for the CDR3: TGTGCCAGCAGCCCACTCCGCGGGGCGGATCCCTACGAGCAGTACTTC. It specifies CASSPLRGADPYEQYF.

J is TRBJ1-1 and V is TRBV4-1, with 11 bases fitting TRBD1. V lost 4 bases to trimming and J lost 8 bases; unmatched junction nucleotides: 12. Germline V gene data show CDR1 as MGHRA and CDR2 as YSYEKL. The CDR3 runs to 16 residues. For the CDR3, the DNA is TGCGCCAGCAGCCTCTCTCCTGGGACAGGGGGTTCCGAAGCTTTCTTT. It yields the protein CASSLSPGTGGSEAFF.

The table lists this clonotype with a few counts. This sequence joins TRBV7-2 and TRBJ2-1; TRBD2 aligns across 9 bases. CDR1 is SGHTA and CDR2 is FQGNSA in the germline V gene. Trimming at V came to 3 bases and at J to 12 bases, leaving 0 bases not matched to a gene. This CDR3 has 11 amino acids. CDR3 residues: CASSLGLAQFF. DNA for the CDR3: TGTGCCAGCAGCTTGGGACTAGCGCAGTTCTTC. Full variable domain (rest looked up from reference TRBV7-2 and TRBJ2-1): GAGVSQSPSNKVTEKGKDVELRCDPISGHTALYWYRQSLGQGLEFLIYFQGNSAPDKSGLPSDRFSAERTGGSVSTLTIQRTQQEDSAVYLCASSLGLAQFFGPGTRLTVL.

In its sample, this clonotype was seen a few times. J is TRBJ2-1 and V is TRBV30; D is uncertain. The V gene lost 0 bases and the J gene lost 15 bases, with 12 bases spanning the gap. Germline V gives CDR1 GTSNPN, CDR2 SVGIG (reference sequence). The CDR3 runs 11 residues. CDR3: CAWSVSRKGFF. The DNA for the CDR3 is TGTGCCTGGAGTGTATCGAGAAAGGGGTTCTTC.

V usage is TRBV28 and J usage is TRBJ2-1; TRBD2 matches 9 bases. CDR3 length equals 21 residues. V was clipped by 3 bases and J by 2 bases; unmatched bases: 20. Looked up from germline, CDR1 is MDHEN and CDR2 is SYDVKM. CDR3 protein: CASSFPYYPISGRKPYNEQFF. The CDR3 DNA sequence: TGTGCCAGCAGTTTCCCCTACTACCCCATCAGCGGGAGGAAACCCTACAATGAGCAGTTCTTC.

V and J are TRBV28 and TRBJ2-1; no definite D call. Germline V gene data show CDR1 as MDHEN and CDR2 as SYDVKM. V gave up 2 bases and J gave up 1 base, with 15 bases separating them. The CDR3 is 17 amino acids. The CDR3 DNA sequence: TGTGCCAGCAGTTTACCTTGGCCTAAAGGGTCCTACAATGAGCAGTTCTTC. Its translation is CASSLPWPKGSYNEQFF.

The gene calls are TRBV28 and TRBJ2-7; D tentatively reads TRBD1 or TRBD2 (5 bases each). This CDR3 has 13 residues. Germline CDR1 MDHEN, CDR2 SYDVKM. Trimming left V 0 bases short and J 10 bases short, with 13 bases between. Here the CDR3 DNA reads TGTGCCAGCAGTTTATGGGGACCCCGCGGTCAGTACTTC. Translation: CASSLWGPRGQYF.

This clonotype was counted ten times or more. V gene TRBV20-1 combines with J gene TRBJ2-7; a weak D match, TRBD2 (6 bases). Germline loops: CDR1 DFQATT, CDR2 SNEGSKA (reference sequence). The CDR3 has 12 amino acids. The V and J ends lost 6 bases and 0 bases respectively, with 9 bases between them. CDR3 loop: CSARGLSYEQYF. CDR3 sequence (DNA): TGCAGTGCCCGGGGACTCTCCTACGAGCAGTACTTC.

V is TRBV20-1 and J is TRBJ2-2; D call uncertain. Trimming removed 2 bases from V and 5 bases from J, with 9 bases in between. Germline loops: CDR1 DFQATT, CDR2 SNEGSKA (reference sequence). The CDR3 loop spans 13 amino acids. The chain's CDR3 is CSARFRPTGELFF. Here the CDR3 DNA reads TGCAGTGCTAGATTTAGACCGACCGGGGAGCTGTTTTTT.